Shown below are 18 T cell receptor beta chains from a single sample sequenced in a study of cytomegalovirus exposure and HLA in healthy donors. The PCR contained 60 Vbeta and 13 Jbeta primers. The table came from immunoSEQ multiplex PCR; TCRdb's copy has only in-frame clones and leaves some out. Found here are 250,000 to 300,000 clones, 84% of them singletons; the top ten hold about 2%. The sequenced sample was PBMCs. The receptors were sampled from a woman in her thirties or forties in good health and CMV-seropositive.

For this clone: One end of the junction fails to match germline, which may point to a read error. The V gene is TRBV5-1, the J gene TRBJ2-6, with D perhaps matching TRBD1 (5 bases). Germline CDR1 reads SGHRS; CDR2 reads YFSETQ. The CDR3 is 14 amino acids. This CDR3 reads CASSMSSGANGLTF. The CDR3 DNA is TGCGCCAGCAGCATGAGCTCTGGGGCCAACGGCCTGACTTTC.

This clone has just a few counts. V usage is TRBV9 and J usage is TRBJ2-1; TRBD2 matches 13 bases. From germline, CDR1 is SGDLS and CDR2 YYNGEE. V was clipped by 6 bases and J by 8 bases; unmatched bases: 8. The CDR3 runs 15 residues. Written as DNA, the CDR3 is TGTGCCAGCACCAAAGGACTAGCGGGAGTCTATGAGCAGTTCTTC. This sequence encodes CASTKGLAGVYEQFF.

The table lists this clone with a few counts. The V call is TRBV6-1, the J call TRBJ1-1; a possible D gene is TRBD1 (6 bases). CDR3 size: 11 residues. The V and J ends lost 6 bases and 7 bases respectively, with 9 bases between them. CDR1 and CDR2 (germline): MNHNS, SASEGT. The CDR3 loop is CASREQGEAFF. As DNA, the CDR3 is TGTGCCAGCAGGGAACAGGGTGAAGCTTTCTTT.

The V and J genes are TRBV2 and TRBJ2-5; weak D call: TRBD2 (5 bases). Germline V lookup: CDR1 SNHLY, CDR2 FYNNEI. The CDR3 consists of 17 residues. The germline V and J ends were trimmed by 4 bases and 5 bases, with 23 bases remaining between them. CDR3 coding DNA: TGTGCCAGCAGTGGTCCTCAGACCTCGGGGATGCGGGAGACCCAGTACTTC. Translation: CASSGPQTSGMRETQYF.

This clone was seen a single time. The chain has TRBV5-5 and TRBJ2-7; maybe TRBD1 (6 bases). The CDR3 spans 13 residues. Germline assignment: CDR1 SGHKS and CDR2 YYEKEE (reference sequence). The V gene lost 4 bases and the J gene lost 3 bases, with 11 bases spanning the gap. CDR3 in amino acids: CASSIAQGYEQYF. The DNA of the CDR3 is TGTGCCAGCAGCATAGCACAGGGCTACGAGCAGTACTTC.

This clone has just one count. This chain connects TRBV10-3 to TRBJ1-5, with 7 bases aligning to TRBD1. Germline V gene sequence: CDR1 ENHRY, CDR2 SYGVKD. This CDR3 comprises 16 residues. V gave up 8 bases and J gave up 2 bases; unmatched junction bases: 12. Here the CDR3 DNA reads TGTGCCATCGGTACCGACAGGGCGGGTCGCAATCAGCCCCAGCATTTT. Amino acid sequence: CAIGTDRAGRNQPQHF.

The V gene is TRBV28, the J gene TRBJ1-2; TRBD1 matches at 7 bases. V shed 6 bases, J shed 4 bases, and the junction held 8 bases outside the gene matches. CDR1 is MDHEN, CDR2 SYDVKM, per germline. This CDR3 has 14 residues. CDR3 protein: CASRAQGLSYGYTF. The CDR3, as DNA: TGTGCCAGCAGGGCACAGGGGTTAAGCTATGGCTACACCTTC.

This chain links TRBV7-9 with TRBJ2-4, with D possibly being TRBD1 (6 bases). From germline, CDR1 is SEHNR and CDR2 FQNEAQ (reference sequence). This CDR3 has 16 amino acids. Trimming stripped 3 bases from V and 0 bases from J, with 12 bases between. CDR3 sequence (DNA): TGTGCCAGCAGCTTGGGCGGACAGCGAGCCAAAAACATTCAGTACTTC. As protein: CASSLGGQRAKNIQYF.

V is TRBV19 and J is TRBJ1-6; 8 nucleotides match TRBD1. The CDR3 loop spans 15 amino acids. V was clipped by 8 bases and J by 7 bases; unmatched bases: 10. Germline V gene lookup returns CDR1 LNHDA and CDR2 SQIVND (reference sequence). CDR3 sequence reads: CASATVDRANSPLHF. For the CDR3, the DNA is TGTGCCAGTGCGACTGTGGACAGGGCCAATTCACCCCTCCACTTT.

To note about this clone: Other DNA sequences in this specimen translate into the identical CDR3. The chain uses TRBV19 and TRBJ2-5, with a possible D match to TRBD1 (5 bases). This CDR3 has 13 residues. Germline CDR1 is LNHDA and CDR2 is SQIVND (reference sequence). The V end lost 4 bases, the J end lost 5 bases, and 11 bases lay between the germline ends. CDR3 DNA: TGTGCCAGTAGTAGTCAGGGTCGGGAGACCCAGTACTTC. Its protein is CASSSQGRETQYF.

This sequence joins TRBV5-6 and TRBJ2-7; TRBD2 matches at 15 bases. The V segment lost 2 bases and the J segment 3 bases; nucleotides outside the gene matches: 6. From germline, CDR1 is SGHDT and CDR2 YYEEEE. There are 17 residues in the CDR3. The CDR3 DNA reads as TGTGCCAGCAGCTTCGGACTAGCGGGAGGGCCGGGCTACGAGCAGTACTTC. Protein product: CASSFGLAGGPGYEQYF.

The chain uses TRBV19 and TRBJ2-2, with 7 bases aligning to TRBD1. Unmatched junction bases numbered 10, after V lost 3 bases and J lost 0 bases. The CDR3 contains 18 residues. Germline loops: CDR1 LNHDA, CDR2 SQIVND (reference sequence). CDR3 bases: TGTGCCAGTAGTATCGATCATTCGACAGGGTCGAACACCGGGGAGCTGTTTTTT. It codes for CASSIDHSTGSNTGELFF. Using reference TRBV19 and TRBJ2-2 for the parts outside the CDR3, the full variable domain is DGGITQSPKYLFRKEGQNVTLSCEQNLNHDAMYWYRQDPGQGLRLIYYSQIVNDFQKGDIAEGYSVSREKKESFPLTVTSAQKNPTAFYLCASSIDHSTGSNTGELFFGEGSRLTVL.

The chain joins TRBV7-9 to TRBJ1-2; D may be TRBD1 (5 bases). The CDR3 spans 14 residues. Germline assignment: CDR1 SEHNR and CDR2 FQNEAQ (reference sequence). V lost 5 bases and J 1 base, leaving 11 bases between the germline ends. The chain's CDR3 is CASSITGVNYGYTF. The CDR3 DNA reads as TGTGCCAGCAGCATCACGGGGGTTAACTATGGCTACACCTTC.

The chain recombines TRBV19 with TRBJ2-7, with a weak D call TRBD1 (6 bases). In germline, CDR1 is LNHDA, CDR2 SQIVND (reference sequence). The CDR3 spans 13 residues. The V gene lost 4 bases and the J gene lost 0 bases, with 7 bases spanning the gap. CDR3 region: CASSKQGSYEQYF. CDR3 nucleotides: TGTGCCAGTAGTAAACAGGGCTCCTACGAGCAGTACTTC.

This chain uses TRBV6-4 with TRBJ2-1; TRBD2 agrees at 10 bases. The length of the CDR3 is 16 residues. After removal of 1 base from V and 1 base from J, the junction contained 1 base not matched to a gene. Germline V lookup: CDR1 MRHNA, CDR2 SNTAGT. CDR3 in amino acids: CASSDWTSGSYNEQFF. CDR3 in DNA: TGTGCCAGCAGTGACTGGACTAGCGGATCCTACAATGAGCAGTTCTTC.

This chain joins TRBV7-2 and TRBJ1-3; tentative D call: TRBD1 (5 bases). Germline CDR1 is SGHTA and CDR2 is FQGNSA. V dropped 3 bases and J dropped 4 bases, with 13 bases sitting between them. The CDR3 length is 15 residues. CDR3 loop: CASSLGGPTGNTIYF. CDR3 nucleotide sequence: TGTGCCAGCAGCTTGGGGGGACCGACGGGAAACACCATATATTTT.

The chain joins TRBV6-6 to TRBJ1-2, with TRBD1 identical over 7 bases. The length of the CDR3 is 14 residues. Germline lookup yields CDR1 MNHNY and CDR2 SVGAGI (reference sequence). With V trimmed by 4 bases and J by 4 bases, 6 bases remained unmatched. The CDR3 nucleotides are TGTGCCAGCAGTTTTGTGGGACAGAGCTATGGCTACACCTTC. Translating it yields CASSFVGQSYGYTF.

This clone has a single count. The gene calls are TRBV28 and TRBJ2-3; D is perhaps TRBD2 (6 bases). Per germline, CDR1 MDHEN and CDR2 SYDVKM. The V end lost 3 bases, the J end lost 0 bases, and 16 bases lay between the germline ends. CDR3 size: 17 residues. The CDR3 reads CASSLLAAFTSTDTQYF. CDR3 coding DNA: TGTGCCAGCAGTTTGTTAGCGGCCTTTACTAGCACAGATACGCAGTATTTT.